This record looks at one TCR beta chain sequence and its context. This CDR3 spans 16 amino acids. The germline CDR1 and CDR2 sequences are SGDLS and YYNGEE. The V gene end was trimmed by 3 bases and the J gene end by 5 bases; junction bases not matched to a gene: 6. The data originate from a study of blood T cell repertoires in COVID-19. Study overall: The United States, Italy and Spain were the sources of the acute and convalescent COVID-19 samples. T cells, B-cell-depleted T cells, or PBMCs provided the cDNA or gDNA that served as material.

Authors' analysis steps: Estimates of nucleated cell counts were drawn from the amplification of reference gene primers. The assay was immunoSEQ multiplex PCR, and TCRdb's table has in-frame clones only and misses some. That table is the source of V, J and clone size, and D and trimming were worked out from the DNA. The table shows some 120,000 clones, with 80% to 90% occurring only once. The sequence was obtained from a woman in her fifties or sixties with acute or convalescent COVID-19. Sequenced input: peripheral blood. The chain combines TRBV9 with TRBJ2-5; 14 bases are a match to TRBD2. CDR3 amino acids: CASSARLAGGRETQYF. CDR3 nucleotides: TGTGCCAGCAGCGCACGACTAGCGGGGGGGCGGGAGACCCAGTACTTC.